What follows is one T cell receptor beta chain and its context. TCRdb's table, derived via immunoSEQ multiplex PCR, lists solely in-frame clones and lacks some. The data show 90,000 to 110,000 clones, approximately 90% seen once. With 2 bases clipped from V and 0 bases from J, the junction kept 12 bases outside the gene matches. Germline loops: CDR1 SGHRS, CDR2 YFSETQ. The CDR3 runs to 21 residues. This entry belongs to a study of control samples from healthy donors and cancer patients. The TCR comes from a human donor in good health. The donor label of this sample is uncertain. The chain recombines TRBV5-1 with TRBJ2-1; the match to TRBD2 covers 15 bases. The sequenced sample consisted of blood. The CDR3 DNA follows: TGCGCCAGCAGCTTTACCGCTGGGACTAGCGGGGGGAGTAGCTCCTACAATGAGCAGTTCTTC. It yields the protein CASSFTAGTSGGSSSYNEQFF.